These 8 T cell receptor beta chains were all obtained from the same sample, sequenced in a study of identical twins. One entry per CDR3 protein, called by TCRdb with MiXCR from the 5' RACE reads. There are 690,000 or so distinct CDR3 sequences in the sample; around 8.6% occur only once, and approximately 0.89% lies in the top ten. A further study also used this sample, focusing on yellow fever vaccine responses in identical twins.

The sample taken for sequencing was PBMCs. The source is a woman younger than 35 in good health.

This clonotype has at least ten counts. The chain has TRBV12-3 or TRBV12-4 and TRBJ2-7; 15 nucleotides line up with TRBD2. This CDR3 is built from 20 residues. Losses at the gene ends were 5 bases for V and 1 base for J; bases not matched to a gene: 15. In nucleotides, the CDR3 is TGTGCCAGCAGTCCAACTTGGACTAGCGGGAGGGCCTTCAGATCCTACGAGCAGTACTTC. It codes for CASSPTWTSGRAFRSYEQYF.

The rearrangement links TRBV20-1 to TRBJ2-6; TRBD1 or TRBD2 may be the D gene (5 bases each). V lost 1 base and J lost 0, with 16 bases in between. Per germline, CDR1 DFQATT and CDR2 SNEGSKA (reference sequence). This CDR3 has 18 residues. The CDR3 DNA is TGCAGTGCTAGAGGAGAGGGGCGGGTGTTCTCTGGGGCCAACGTCCTGACTTTC. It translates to CSARGEGRVFSGANVLTF.

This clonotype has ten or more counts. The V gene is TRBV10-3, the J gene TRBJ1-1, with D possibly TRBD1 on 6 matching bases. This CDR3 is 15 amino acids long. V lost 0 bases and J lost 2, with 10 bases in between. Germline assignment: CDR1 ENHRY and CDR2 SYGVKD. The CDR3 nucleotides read TGTGCCATCAGTGAGTCGGGGGCCTCTAACACTGAAGCTTTCTTT. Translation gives CAISESGASNTEAFF.

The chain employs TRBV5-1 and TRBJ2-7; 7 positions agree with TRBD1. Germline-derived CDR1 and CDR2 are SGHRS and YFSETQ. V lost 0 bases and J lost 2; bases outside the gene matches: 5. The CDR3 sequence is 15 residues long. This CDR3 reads CASSLGTGTAYEQYF. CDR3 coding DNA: TGCGCCAGCAGCTTGGGGACAGGAACCGCCTACGAGCAGTACTTC.

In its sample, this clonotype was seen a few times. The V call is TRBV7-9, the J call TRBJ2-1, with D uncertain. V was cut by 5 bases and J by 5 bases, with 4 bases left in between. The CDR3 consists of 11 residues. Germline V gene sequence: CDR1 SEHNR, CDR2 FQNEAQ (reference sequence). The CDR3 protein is CASSGHNEQFF. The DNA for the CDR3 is TGTGCCAGCAGCGGCCACAATGAGCAGTTCTTC.

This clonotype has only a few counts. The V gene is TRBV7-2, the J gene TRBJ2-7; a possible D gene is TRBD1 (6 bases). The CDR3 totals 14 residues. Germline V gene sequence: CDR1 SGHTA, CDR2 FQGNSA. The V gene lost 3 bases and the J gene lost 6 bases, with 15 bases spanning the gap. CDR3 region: CASSFRITGFEQYF. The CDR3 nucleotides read TGTGCCAGCAGCTTCCGAATCACAGGGTTCGAGCAGTACTTC.

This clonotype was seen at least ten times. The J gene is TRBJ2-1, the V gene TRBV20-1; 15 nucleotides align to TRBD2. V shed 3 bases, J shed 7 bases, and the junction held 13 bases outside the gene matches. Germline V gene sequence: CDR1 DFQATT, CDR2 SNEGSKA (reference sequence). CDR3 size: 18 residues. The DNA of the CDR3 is TGCAGTGCTAGGGGACTAGCGGGAGGTCCCCGACTAGAGAATGAGCAGTTCTTC. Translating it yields CSARGLAGGPRLENEQFF.

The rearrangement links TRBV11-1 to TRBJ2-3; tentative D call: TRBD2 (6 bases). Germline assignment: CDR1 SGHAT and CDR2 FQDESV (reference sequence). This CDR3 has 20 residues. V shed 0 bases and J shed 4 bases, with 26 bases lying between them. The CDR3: CASSLARGSPGLTPPDTQYF. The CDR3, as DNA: TGTGCCAGCAGCTTAGCCCGAGGGAGTCCGGGACTTACCCCTCCAGATACGCAGTATTTT.